Sequencing of this TCR beta chain was carried out in a study of cytomegalovirus exposure and HLA in healthy donors. Study results and caveats: The study designated roughly 150 TCR beta chains cytomegalovirus-associated.

The PCR contained 60 Vbeta and 13 Jbeta primers. Here immunoSEQ multiplex PCR was the method, and the copy in TCRdb shows in-frame clones only, minus some. This table has roughly 100,000 clones, about an eighth appearing once. V shed 1 base and J 2 bases; nucleotides not matched to a gene: 6. The CDR3 extends over 16 amino acids. Germline V gene lookup returns CDR1 LGHNA and CDR2 YSLEER. Points on this clone: What it recognizes is unknown.

This TCR derives from a man in his forties in good health and CMV-seropositive. Sequencing input: PBMCs. The chain links TRBV4-3 to TRBJ2-7; 9 bases match TRBD2. The DNA of the CDR3 is TGCGCCAGCAGCCAAGTGCTAAGCGGGGGGCCCTACGAGCAGTACTTC. Translating gives CASSQVLSGGPYEQYF.